The clone carrying this T cell receptor beta chain has just a few counts. The CDR3 covers 13 residues. V was shortened by 4 bases and J by 4 bases, with 10 bases between the two germline ends. Looked up from germline, CDR1 is MDHEN and CDR2 is SYDVKM. Regions amplified from RNA transcripts were the TCR beta CDR3 regions. TCR CDR3 regions were first amplified by RT-PCR with HTBI primers. TCRdb re-called the multiplex PCR reads through MiXCR, storing one row per CDR3 protein. The sample yields 450,000 to 700,000 distinct CDR3 sequences, 35% to 55% seen once. This sample stems from a study of T cells in Graves' hyperthyroidism and ophthalmopathy.

Sequencing input: peripheral blood or thyroid tissue (not recorded which). The receptor comes from an adult woman with Graves' disease, either hyperthyroidism or ophthalmopathy (not recorded which). This rearrangement joins TRBV28 to TRBJ1-2; D remains ambiguous. The CDR3 sequence: CASSSQDRYGYTF. CDR3 DNA: TGTGCCAGCAGTTCCCAAGATCGCTATGGCTACACCTTC.